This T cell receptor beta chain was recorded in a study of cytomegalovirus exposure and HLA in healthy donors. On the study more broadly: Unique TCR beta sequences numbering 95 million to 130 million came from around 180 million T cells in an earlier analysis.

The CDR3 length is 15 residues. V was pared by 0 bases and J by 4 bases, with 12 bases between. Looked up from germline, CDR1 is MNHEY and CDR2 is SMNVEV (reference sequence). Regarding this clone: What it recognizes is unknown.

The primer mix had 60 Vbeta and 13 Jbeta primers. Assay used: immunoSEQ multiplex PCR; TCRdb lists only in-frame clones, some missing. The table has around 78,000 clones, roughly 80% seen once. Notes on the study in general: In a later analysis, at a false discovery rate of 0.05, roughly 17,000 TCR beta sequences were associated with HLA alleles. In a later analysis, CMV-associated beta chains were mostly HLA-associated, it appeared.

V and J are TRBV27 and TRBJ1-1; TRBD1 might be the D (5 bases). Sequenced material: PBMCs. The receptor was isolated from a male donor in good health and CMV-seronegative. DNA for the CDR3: TGTGCCAGCAGTTTATCAGTGGGGGGTTCCACTGAAGCTTTCTTT. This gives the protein CASSLSVGGSTEAFF.